A selection of T cell receptor beta chains follows, all from one sample in a study of T-cell reconstitution after alpha-beta-depleted transplantation in children. One entry per CDR3 protein results from TCRdb running MiXCR on the PCR reads. The repertoire includes hundreds of thousands of distinct CDR3 sequences, approximately 8.9% of them detected once, and 6.3% sits in the top ten. Specimen: PBMCs, mostly from graft donor cells, collected 180 days after TCRalphabeta/CD19-depleted stem cell transplant. All receptors come from a male patient under 18 who had a stem cell transplant for acute lymphoblastic leukemia, so the T cells may come from the graft donor. Both conserved end residues are part of each CDR3. The D gene is left open where the match is weak. Clone size is stated in some rows and not others, as once, few, many or a class when expanded.

D gene,J gene,V gene,clone size,CDR3 protein,CDR3 DNA
TRBD2,TRBJ2-4,TRBV10-3,many,CAISSRGENIQYF,TGTGCCATCAGTTCCCGGGGGGAAAACATTCAGTACTTC
TRBD1,TRBJ1-5,TRBV20-1,many,CSARQDRSFNQPQHF,TGCAGTGCTAGACAGGACAGGTCTTTCAATCAGCCCCAGCATTTT
.,TRBJ1-3,TRBV5-1,many,CASSLATGNSGNTIYF,TGCGCCAGCAGCTTGGCCACGGGTAACTCTGGAAACACCATATATTTT
.,TRBJ2-5,TRBV7-2,many,CASSLLGGEVTQYF,TGTGCCAGCAGCTTGTTAGGGGGGGAGGTGACCCAGTACTTC
TRBD2,TRBJ2-2,TRBV3-1,many,CASRFISGVNTGELFF,TGTGCCAGCAGGTTTATTAGCGGGGTGAACACCGGGGAGCTGTTTTTT
TRBD1,TRBJ1-4,TRBV12-3/TRBV12-4,many,CASSSDDRVSNEKLFF,TGTGCCAGCAGTTCCGACGACAGGGTCTCTAATGAAAAACTGTTTTTT
TRBD2,TRBJ2-5,TRBV6-1,many,CASKRAGAPVETQYF,TGTGCCAGCAAGAGAGCGGGGGCCCCAGTAGAGACCCAGTACTTC
.,TRBJ2-7,TRBV6-1,many,CATSRTDFYEQYF,TGTGCCACCAGTCGGACGGATTTCTACGAGCAGTACTTC
TRBD1,TRBJ1-2,TRBV6-5,.,CASSSRRGRDYGHTF,TGTGCCAGCAGTTCCCGCAGGGGGCGCGACTATGGCCACACCTTC
.,TRBJ1-1,TRBV7-3,many,CASSLMGAGTEAFF,TGTGCCAGCAGCTTAATGGGGGCAGGGACTGAAGCTTTCTTT
TRBD1,TRBJ2-7,TRBV19,.,CASSAKGTVGSYEQYF,TGTGCCAGTAGTGCTAAGGGGACAGTCGGCTCCTACGAGCAGTACTTC
TRBD1,TRBJ2-1,TRBV9,many,CASSVVRRPGQALNEQFF,TGTGCCAGCAGCGTAGTTCGAAGGCCGGGACAGGCGTTAAATGAGCAGTTCTTC
.,TRBJ2-3,TRBV12-3/TRBV12-4,.,CASSPLAPRDTQYF,TGTGCCAGCAGTCCCCTGGCCCCCCGGGATACGCAGTATTTT
.,TRBJ2-2,TRBV28,many,CASSPNPPGRGTGELFF,TGTGCCAGCAGCCCAAACCCCCCGGGGCGAGGCACCGGGGAGCTGTTTTTT
.,TRBJ1-5,TRBV29-1,.,CSVVQGDQPQHF,TGCAGCGTTGTACAGGGAGATCAGCCCCAGCATTTT
TRBD2,TRBJ2-1,TRBV6-2/TRBV6-3,many,CASSTGLAGGNEQFF,TGTGCCAGCAGTACGGGACTAGCGGGGGGAAATGAGCAGTTCTTC
TRBD1,TRBJ1-4,TRBV7-2,.,CASSLAGTGKLFF,TGTGCCAGCAGCTTAGCGGGGACAGGGAAACTGTTTTTT
TRBD2,TRBJ2-5,TRBV18,many,CASSPPSGRYQKTQYF,TGTGCCAGCTCACCACCTAGCGGGAGGTACCAAAAGACCCAGTACTTC
.,TRBJ2-1,TRBV7-9,many,CASSPGLGRNNEQFF,TGTGCCAGCAGCCCGGGACTGGGAAGGAACAATGAGCAGTTCTTC
TRBD2,TRBJ2-5,TRBV4-2,.,CASSQVTSGNQETQYF,TGTGCCAGCAGCCAAGTGACTAGCGGGAACCAAGAGACCCAGTACTTC
TRBD1,TRBJ2-7,TRBV5-1,many,CASSLSRTGVYEQYF,TGCGCCAGCAGCTTGAGTAGGACAGGGGTCTACGAGCAGTACTTC
TRBD1,TRBJ2-7,TRBV10-1,many,CASSAGTAYEQYF,TGCGCCAGCAGTGCCGGGACAGCCTACGAGCAGTACTTC
.,TRBJ1-6,TRBV4-1,many,CASSQVLASPLHF,TGCGCCAGCAGCCAAGTCCTCGCTTCACCCCTCCACTTT
.,TRBJ2-7,TRBV5-4,few,CASSVMRRGEQYF,TGTGCCAGCAGCGTCATGAGGAGGGGCGAGCAGTACTTC
.,TRBJ2-1,TRBV12-3/TRBV12-4,many,CASSLAWGTVYGSYNEQFF,TGTGCCAGCAGTTTAGCGTGGGGTACGGTGTACGGCTCCTACAATGAGCAGTTCTTC
TRBD1,TRBJ1-1,TRBV4-3,many,CASSRDSVNTEAFF,TGCGCCAGCAGCCGGGACAGCGTGAACACTGAAGCTTTCTTT
.,TRBJ2-1,TRBV6-2/TRBV6-3,many,CASRASSYNEQFF,TGTGCCAGCAGGGCGAGCTCCTACAATGAGCAGTTCTTC
.,TRBJ1-6,TRBV28,many,CASSRPGGSSSRPLHF,TGTGCCAGCAGCCGGCCAGGCGGCAGCAGCAGCAGGCCCCTCCACTTT
TRBD2,TRBJ2-3,TRBV4-3,many,CASSQEGPSGGLVTQYF,TGCGCCAGCAGCCAAGAAGGCCCCAGCGGGGGATTAGTTACGCAGTATTTT
.,TRBJ2-7,TRBV28,many,CASSFPSYEQYF,TGTGCCAGCAGTTTTCCGTCCTACGAGCAGTACTTC
.,TRBJ1-2,TRBV20-1,many,CSARDQGQAYGYTF,TGCAGTGCTAGAGATCAGGGGCAGGCCTATGGCTACACCTTC
.,TRBJ2-1,TRBV18,many,CASSLTVSSYNEQFF,TGTGCCAGCTCACTTACAGTGAGCTCCTACAATGAGCAGTTCTTC
.,TRBJ2-1,TRBV27,many,CASSLSSGARNEQFF,TGTGCCAGCAGTTTATCCTCCGGGGCCCGCAATGAGCAGTTCTTC
.,TRBJ1-2,TRBV10-3,many,CAISPQGDGYTF,TGTGCCATCAGCCCCCAGGGTGATGGCTACACCTTC
TRBD2,TRBJ2-7,TRBV4-2,few,CASSHPGGGGSYEQYF,TGTGCCAGCAGCCATCCGGGTGGGGGAGGGTCCTACGAGCAGTACTTC
.,TRBJ1-2,TRBV10-3,many,CAIKQGGSYGYTF,TGTGCCATCAAACAGGGAGGAAGCTATGGCTACACCTTC
.,TRBJ2-5,TRBV5-8,many,CASSSTGYF,TGTGCCAGCAGCTCCACTGGGTACTTC
.,TRBJ2-3,TRBV4-2,many,CASSQEGAPTDTQYF,TGTGCCAGCAGCCAAGAGGGGGCTCCCACAGATACGCAGTATTTT
.,TRBJ2-5,TRBV7-2,many,CASSPVGVGETQYF,TGTGCCAGCAGCCCCGTGGGAGTAGGAGAGACCCAGTACTTC
.,TRBJ2-7,TRBV4-3,many,CASSQDNREGEQYF,TGCGCCAGCAGCCAAGATAACAGGGAGGGCGAGCAGTACTTC
TRBD1,TRBJ2-3,TRBV6-1,many,CASTIWTGSTDTQYF,TGTGCCAGCACTATTTGGACAGGCAGCACAGATACGCAGTATTTT
.,TRBJ2-1,TRBV12-3/TRBV12-4,few,CASTLRGDNEQFF,TGTGCCAGCACCCTGAGAGGGGACAATGAGCAGTTCTTC
.,TRBJ1-4,TRBV20-1,many,CSAGNREKLFF,TGCAGTGCTGGAAACAGGGAAAAACTGTTTTTT
.,TRBJ2-7,TRBV14,many,CASSSLDSYEQYF,TGTGCCAGCAGCTCGCTGGACAGCTACGAGCAGTACTTC
TRBD2,TRBJ2-3,TRBV20-1,many,CSASWREGLTFTDTQYF,TGCAGTGCTAGCTGGCGGGAGGGCCTCACATTCACAGATACGCAGTATTTT
TRBD1,TRBJ1-1,TRBV18,few,CASSPQGATEAFF,TGTGCCAGCTCACCACAGGGGGCCACTGAAGCTTTCTTT
.,TRBJ1-2,TRBV18,many,CASSPPDNYGYTF,TGTGCCAGCTCACCACCCGACAACTATGGCTACACCTTC
TRBD2,TRBJ2-3,TRBV12-3/TRBV12-4,many,CASSFAGGGDTQYF,TGTGCCAGCAGTTTCGCGGGAGGGGGGGATACGCAGTATTTT
.,TRBJ1-5,TRBV6-1,.,CASSAPRTQHF,TGTGCCAGCAGTGCTCCCCGGACCCAGCATTTT
TRBD2,TRBJ2-1,TRBV10-1,many,CASSLTETVRGGLAGTYNEQFF,TGCGCCAGCAGTCTCACCGAAACGGTCAGGGGAGGACTAGCGGGGACCTACAATGAGCAGTTCTTC